The clone carrying this T cell receptor (beta chain) appeared once. What it recognizes is unknown. The data originate from a study of cytomegalovirus exposure and HLA in healthy donors. Study-level background: Earlier, 100 million to 120 million unique TCR beta sequences were recovered from roughly 180 million T cells by an analysis. The study, taken as a whole, reports: A later analysis linked 15,000 to 20,000 TCR beta sequences to HLA alleles at 0.05 false discovery rate. With high specificity and sensitivity, the classifier reportedly diagnosed cytomegalovirus status. A few of the chains that were CMV-associated were confirmed in vitro to be specific for CMV antigens.

13 Jbeta primers and 60 Vbeta primers were used for the PCR. Assay: immunoSEQ multiplex PCR; the TCRdb copy retains only in-frame clones and omits some. The sample shows some 110,000 clones, roughly 77% of them seen only once. The CDR3 is 14 amino acids. Germline-derived CDR1 and CDR2 are MNHEY and SVGAGI. Trimming took 6 bases from V and 7 from J; bases not matched to a gene: 9. The chain couples TRBV6-5 to TRBJ2-1; 7 bases align to TRBD1. The TCR was taken from a woman in her 30s in good health and CMV-seronegative. The material sequenced was PBMCs. Here the CDR3 reads CASRTGTATNEQFF. The CDR3 nucleotides read TGTGCCAGCAGAACCGGGACAGCTACTAATGAGCAGTTCTTC.